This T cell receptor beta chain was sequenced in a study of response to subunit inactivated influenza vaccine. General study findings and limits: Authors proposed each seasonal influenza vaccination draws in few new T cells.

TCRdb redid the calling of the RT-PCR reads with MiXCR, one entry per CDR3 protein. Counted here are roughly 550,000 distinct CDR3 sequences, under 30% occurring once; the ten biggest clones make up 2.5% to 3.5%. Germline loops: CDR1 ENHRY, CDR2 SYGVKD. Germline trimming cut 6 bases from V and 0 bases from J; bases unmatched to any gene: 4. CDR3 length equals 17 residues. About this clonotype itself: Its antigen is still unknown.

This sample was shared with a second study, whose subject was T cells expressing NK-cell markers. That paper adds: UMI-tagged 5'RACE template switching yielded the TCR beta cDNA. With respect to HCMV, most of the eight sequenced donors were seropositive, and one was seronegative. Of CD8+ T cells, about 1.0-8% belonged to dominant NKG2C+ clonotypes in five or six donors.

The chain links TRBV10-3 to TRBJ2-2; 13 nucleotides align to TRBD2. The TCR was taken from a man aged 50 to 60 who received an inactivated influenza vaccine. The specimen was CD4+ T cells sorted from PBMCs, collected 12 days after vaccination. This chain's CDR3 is CAISPGTSGTNTGELFF. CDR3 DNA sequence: TGTGCCATCAGCCCCGGGACTAGCGGGACGAACACCGGGGAGCTGTTTTTT.